This record concerns one T cell receptor beta chain sequence. This record belongs to a study of blood T cell repertoires in COVID-19. Overall study context: PBMCs, B-cell-depleted T cells, or T cells provided the cDNA or gDNA that made up the material.

From germline, CDR1 is MDHEN and CDR2 SYDVKM. Trimming took 5 bases from V and 2 from J; bases not matched to a gene: 4. This CDR3 has 14 amino acids. Data came from immunoSEQ multiplex PCR; TCRdb stores just in-frame clones and leaves some out. The sample consists of about 140,000 clones, over 60% of them appearing once. The sample comprised peripheral blood. The TCR was taken from a woman aged 45-65 years with active or convalescent COVID-19. V gene TRBV28 combines with J gene TRBJ2-7; 9 bases are shared with TRBD2. The CDR3: CASSGLAPAYEQYF. The CDR3 nucleotides read TGTGCCAGCAGTGGACTAGCGCCTGCCTACGAGCAGTACTTC.